These 14 T cell receptor beta chains came from one sample sequenced in a study of blood T cell repertoires in COVID-19. Sequencing was performed with immunoSEQ multiplex PCR; in TCRdb, only in-frame clones are kept and a portion is missing. This sample has approximately 250,000 clones, with around 88% found just once. The sample comprised PBMCs or T cells enriched from blood (not recorded which). These receptors all stem from a woman aged 40-49 years with acute COVID-19.

CDR3 nucleotides: TGTGCCTCAGCGGCGGGAGGAAGCACAGATACGCAGTATTTT. Residues: CASAAGGSTDTQYF. The chain has TRBV24-1 and TRBJ2-3, with 8 positions matching TRBD2. Germline CDR1 is KGHDR and CDR2 is SFDVKD. V was pared by 12 bases and J by 0 bases, with 7 bases of the junction left unmatched. The CDR3 length is 14 residues.

This chain connects TRBV6-5 to TRBJ1-5; D remains unclear. V lost 6 bases, J lost 0 bases, and 12 bases lay in between. The CDR3 has 15 residues. CDR1 and CDR2 (germline): MNHEY, SVGAGI. CDR3 nucleotides: TGTGCCAGCAGGAAAATTTACAATAGCAATCAGCCCCAGCATTTT. The encoded protein is CASRKIYNSNQPQHF.

The V and J genes are TRBV5-1 and TRBJ1-2; 10 bases align to TRBD1. J gave up 0 bases and V 8 bases, and 13 bases lay outside the gene matches. CDR1 is SGHRS, CDR2 YFSETQ, per germline. CDR3 length: 17 amino acids. In DNA, the CDR3 is TGCGCCAGTACAGGGGGGACAGGGGATCCCTCTAACTATGGCTACACCTTC. This translates into CASTGGTGDPSNYGYTF.

The chain uses TRBV25-1 and TRBJ2-3; 10 bases map to TRBD2. The CDR3 has 14 residues. Germline CDR1 and CDR2: MGHDK and SYGVNS. With 11 bases clipped from V and 2 bases from J, the junction kept 7 bases outside the gene matches. CDR3 amino acids: CAVSSGRATDTQYF. CDR3 DNA: TGTGCCGTGTCGAGCGGGAGGGCCACAGATACGCAGTATTTT.

This clone appeared once. The chain couples TRBV4-3 to TRBJ1-1, with D maybe TRBD1 (5 bases). The V end was cut by 3 bases, the J end by 4 bases, with 15 bases between. The CDR3 extends over 15 amino acids. The germline V gene encodes CDR1 LGHNA and CDR2 YSLEER. The CDR3 region is CASSHGMSRVTEAFF. The DNA for the CDR3 is TGCGCCAGCAGCCATGGAATGAGCAGGGTCACTGAAGCTTTCTTT.

The gene calls are TRBV28 and TRBJ1-5; D uncertain. V was trimmed by 7 bases and J by 1 base, leaving 11 bases between them. Per the germline V gene, CDR1 is MDHEN and CDR2 is SYDVKM. This CDR3 spans 14 amino acids. The CDR3 spells CASTPIQSNQPQHF. The CDR3 DNA reads TGTGCCAGCACCCCCATCCAGAGCAATCAGCCCCAGCATTTT.

The rearrangement uses TRBV27 and TRBJ1-2; D possibly corresponds to TRBD1 (5 bases). V lost 5 bases and J 0 bases, leaving 10 bases between the germline ends. The germline V gene has CDR1 MNHEY and CDR2 SMNVEV (reference sequence). CDR3 size: 14 residues. The CDR3 nucleotides are TGTGCCAGCAGTCACGGGGGTTCTAACTATGGCTACACCTTC. This translates into CASSHGGSNYGYTF.

J is TRBJ2-7 and V is TRBV6-1; D uncertain. The germline V gene has CDR1 MNHNS and CDR2 SASEGT. This CDR3 contains 16 residues. Trimming left V 1 base short and J 1 base short, with 14 bases between. CDR3 sequence (DNA): TGTGCCAGCAGTGAAGTACGTCGGGTGGAATCCTACGAGCAGTACGTC. Protein: CASSEVRRVESYEQYV.

With respect to this clone: The sample has other DNA sequences that encode this CDR3 too. The chain employs TRBV7-9 and TRBJ1-5; D gene unclear. CDR3 size: 13 residues. Germline CDR1 reads SEHNR; CDR2 reads FQNEAQ (reference sequence). The germline V and J ends were trimmed by 5 bases and 4 bases, with 9 bases remaining between them. The CDR3 DNA follows: TGTGCCAGCAGCCTGACGGGTAATCAGCCCCAGCATTTT. It codes for CASSLTGNQPQHF.

This clone was detected once. The chain links TRBV6-2 or TRBV6-3 to TRBJ1-5; 7 bases agree with TRBD1. The trim removed 5 bases at V and 3 bases at J, leaving 10 bases unmatched. CDR1 MNHEY and CDR2 SVGEGT come from the germline V gene. The CDR3 is made up of 16 amino acids. The CDR3 protein is CASSVQGVGLNQPQHF. The CDR3 region has the DNA TGTGCCAGCAGTGTTCAGGGGGTTGGGCTCAATCAGCCCCAGCATTTT.

J is TRBJ2-3 and V is TRBV15, with 10 nucleotides matching TRBD1. Trimming at V came to 4 bases and at J to 3 bases, leaving 4 bases not matched to a gene. The CDR3 is made up of 15 amino acids. Germline CDR1 and CDR2: LNHNV and YYDKDF (reference sequence). The CDR3 nucleotides are TGTGCCACCAGCAAACGGGACAGGGGAACAGATACGCAGTATTTT. This gives the protein CATSKRDRGTDTQYF.

This chain links TRBV9 with TRBJ1-6; TRBD1 matches at 9 bases. Germline V gene sequence: CDR1 SGDLS, CDR2 YYNGEE. V gave up 4 bases and J gave up 9 bases; unmatched junction bases: 11. The CDR3 has 16 amino acids. This CDR3 is CASSTGTGSITSPLHF. The CDR3 nucleotides read TGTGCCAGCAGCACAGGGACAGGGTCGATCACTTCACCCCTCCACTTT.

The genes are TRBV2 and TRBJ1-1; D is possibly TRBD1 (5 bases). Trimming removed 4 bases from V and 2 bases from J, with 11 bases in between. Looked up from germline, CDR1 is SNHLY and CDR2 is FYNNEI. This CDR3 contains 14 residues. The DNA of the CDR3 is TGTGCCAGCAGTGGGACAAGACTTAACACTGAAGCTTTCTTT. Translated: CASSGTRLNTEAFF.

The chain combines TRBV11-2 with TRBJ2-1; D gene unclear. V lost 0 bases to trimming and J lost 1 base, with 7 bases between them. CDR1 and CDR2 (germline): SGHAT, FQNNGV. This CDR3 contains 15 residues. The CDR3 nucleotides read TGTGCCAGCAGCTTAGATCCTAAGTCCTACAATGAGCAGTTCTTC. Residues: CASSLDPKSYNEQFF.